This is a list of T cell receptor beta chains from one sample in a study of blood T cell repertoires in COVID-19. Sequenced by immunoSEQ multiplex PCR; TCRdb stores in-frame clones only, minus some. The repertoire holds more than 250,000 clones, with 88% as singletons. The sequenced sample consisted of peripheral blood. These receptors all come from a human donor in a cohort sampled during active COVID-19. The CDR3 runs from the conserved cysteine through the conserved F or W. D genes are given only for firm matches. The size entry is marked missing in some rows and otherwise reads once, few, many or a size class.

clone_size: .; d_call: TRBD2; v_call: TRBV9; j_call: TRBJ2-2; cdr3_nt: TGTGCCAGCAGCCTACCCTTCGTAGCGGGAAAGACCGGGGAGCTGTTTTTT; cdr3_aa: CASSLPFVAGKTGELFF
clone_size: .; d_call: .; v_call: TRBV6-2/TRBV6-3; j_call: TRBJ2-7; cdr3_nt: TGTGCCAGCAGTTATCGTGCAGGGTTCAACGAGCAGTACTTC; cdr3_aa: CASSYRAGFNEQYF
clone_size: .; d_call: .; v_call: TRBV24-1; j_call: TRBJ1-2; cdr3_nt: TGTGCCACCAGAGTCTTAGAGAACTATGGCTACACCTTC; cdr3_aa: CATRVLENYGYTF
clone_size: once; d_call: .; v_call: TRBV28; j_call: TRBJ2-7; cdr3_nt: TGTGCCAGCAGTTTTAGCCAGGGCTCCTACGAGCAGTACTTC; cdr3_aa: CASSFSQGSYEQYF
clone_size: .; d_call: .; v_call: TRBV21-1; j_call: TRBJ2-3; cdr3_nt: TGTGCCAGCAGCACGGGTCTTAGGACTAGCGGCACAGATACGCAGTATTTT; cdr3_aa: CASSTGLRTSGTDTQYF
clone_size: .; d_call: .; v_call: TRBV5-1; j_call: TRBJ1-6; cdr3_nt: TGCGCCAGCAGCTTGGCGGGCCTTGGGGAGGGGATTCCCCTCCACTTT; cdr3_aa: CASSLAGLGEGIPLHF
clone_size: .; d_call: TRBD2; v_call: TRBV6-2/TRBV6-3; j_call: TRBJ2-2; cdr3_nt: TGTGCCAGCAGTTACGCGGGAGGGACCGGGGAGCTGTTTTTT; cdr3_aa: CASSYAGGTGELFF
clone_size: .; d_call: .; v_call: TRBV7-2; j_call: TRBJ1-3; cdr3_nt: TGTGCCCGAGACAGTCCCTCTGGAAACACCATATATTTT; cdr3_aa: CARDSPSGNTIYF
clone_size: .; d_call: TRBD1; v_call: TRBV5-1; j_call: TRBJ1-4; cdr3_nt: TGCGCCACCCGCCTACAGGGGACTGACGAAAAACTGTTTTTT; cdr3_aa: CATRLQGTDEKLFF
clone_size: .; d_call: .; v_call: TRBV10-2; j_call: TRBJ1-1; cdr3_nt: TGCGCCAGCAGTATCGACAGGAACACTGAAGCTTTCTTT; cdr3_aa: CASSIDRNTEAFF
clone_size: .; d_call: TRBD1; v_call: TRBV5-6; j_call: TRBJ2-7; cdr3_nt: TGTGCCAGCAGCTTAGACCTGACAGGGTACGAGCAGTACTTC; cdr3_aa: CASSLDLTGYEQYF
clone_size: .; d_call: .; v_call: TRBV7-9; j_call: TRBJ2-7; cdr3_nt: TGTGCCAGCAGCACTCAGCGGATCTACGAGCAGTACTTC; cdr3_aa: CASSTQRIYEQYF
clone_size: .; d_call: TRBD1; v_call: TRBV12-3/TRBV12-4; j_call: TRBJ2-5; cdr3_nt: TGTGCCAGCGGGACAGGCCAAAAAGAGACCCAGTACTTC; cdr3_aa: CASGTGQKETQYF
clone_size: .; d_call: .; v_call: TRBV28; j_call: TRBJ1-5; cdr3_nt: TGTGCCAGCACCCCCCATACAAATCAGCCCCAGCATTTT; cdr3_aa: CASTPHTNQPQHF
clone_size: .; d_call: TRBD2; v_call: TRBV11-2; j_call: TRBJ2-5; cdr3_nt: TGTGCCAGCAGCTTAACACTAGCGGCTACCCAAGAGACCCAGTACTTC; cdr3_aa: CASSLTLAATQETQYF
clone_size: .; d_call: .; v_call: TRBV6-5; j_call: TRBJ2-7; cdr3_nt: TGTGCCAGCAGTTACTCCGGGGGCGAGCAGTACTTC; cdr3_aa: CASSYSGGEQYF
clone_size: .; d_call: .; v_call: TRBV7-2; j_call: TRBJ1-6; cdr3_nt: TGTGCCAGCAGCTTGCAGGGGACTTCACCCCTCCACTTT; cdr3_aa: CASSLQGTSPLHF
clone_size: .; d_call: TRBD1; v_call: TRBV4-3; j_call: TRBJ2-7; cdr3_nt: TGCGCCAGCAGCCAAGGTTTGGGACAGGGAGGGTACGAGCAGTACTTC; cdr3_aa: CASSQGLGQGGYEQYF
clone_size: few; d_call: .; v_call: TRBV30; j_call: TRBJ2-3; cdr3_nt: TGTGCCTGGAGTGTATTCTCCTCCTCACGGGATACGCAGTATTTT; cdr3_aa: CAWSVFSSSRDTQYF
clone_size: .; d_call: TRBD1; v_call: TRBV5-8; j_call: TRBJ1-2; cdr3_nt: TGTGCCAGCAGCTTGGCTCACGTACAGGGGGCTAACTATGGCTACACCTTC; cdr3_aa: CASSLAHVQGANYGYTF
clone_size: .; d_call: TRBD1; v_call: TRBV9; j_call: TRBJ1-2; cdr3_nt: TGTGCCAGCAGCCTAGGACAGGCTGGGCACTATGGCTACACCTTC; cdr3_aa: CASSLGQAGHYGYTF
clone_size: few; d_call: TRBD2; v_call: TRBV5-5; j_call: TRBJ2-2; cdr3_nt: TGTGCCAGCAGCCCGCGGCTAGCGGGAGTGACCGGGGAGCTGTTTTTT; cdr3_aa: CASSPRLAGVTGELFF
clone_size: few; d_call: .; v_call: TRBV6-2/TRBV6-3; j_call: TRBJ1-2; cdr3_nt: TGTGCCAGCAGTTCGGCACAGAGAGCTAACTATGGCTACACCTTC; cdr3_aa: CASSSAQRANYGYTF
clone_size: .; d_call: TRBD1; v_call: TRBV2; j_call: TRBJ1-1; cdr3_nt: TGTGCCAGCATGGCAGGGGGCACTGAAGCTTTCTTT; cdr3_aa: CASMAGGTEAFF
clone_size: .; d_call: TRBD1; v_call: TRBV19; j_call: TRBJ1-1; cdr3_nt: TGTGCCAGTAGTATCGGACAGGGCTACGCTTTCTTT; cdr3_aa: CASSIGQGYAFF
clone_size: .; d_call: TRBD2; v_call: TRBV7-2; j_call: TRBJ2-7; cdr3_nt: TGTGCCAGCAGCCCGAGCCTCAGCGGGGCCTCCTACGAGCAGTACTTC; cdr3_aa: CASSPSLSGASYEQYF
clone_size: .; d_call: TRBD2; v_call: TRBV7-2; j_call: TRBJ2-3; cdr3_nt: TGTGCCAGCAGCCGCAAGGGGCTAGCGGTAATCACAGATACGCAGTATTTT; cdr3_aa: CASSRKGLAVITDTQYF
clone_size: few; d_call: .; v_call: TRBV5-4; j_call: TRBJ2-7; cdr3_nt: TGTGCCAGCAGCTCCAAGGGGGGGACTGCCAGCCTCGAGCAGTACTTC; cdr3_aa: CASSSKGGTASLEQYF
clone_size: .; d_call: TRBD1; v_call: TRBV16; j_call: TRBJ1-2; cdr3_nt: TGTGCCAGCAGCACACACAGGGGTGTGGATGGCTACACCTTC; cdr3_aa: CASSTHRGVDGYTF
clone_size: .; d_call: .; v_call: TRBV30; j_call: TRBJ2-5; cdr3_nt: TGTGCCTGGAGTGTACGCGACGGGAGCCCCCCGTACTTC; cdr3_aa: CAWSVRDGSPPYF
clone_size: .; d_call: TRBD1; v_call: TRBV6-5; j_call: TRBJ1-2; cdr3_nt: TGTGCCAGCAGTCCCCGACAGGGGGCGTATGGCTACACCTTC; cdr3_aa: CASSPRQGAYGYTF
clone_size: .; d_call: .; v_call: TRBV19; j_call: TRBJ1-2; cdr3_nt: TGTGCCAGTAGTATAGGGAGCGGCTACACCTTC; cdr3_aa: CASSIGSGYTF
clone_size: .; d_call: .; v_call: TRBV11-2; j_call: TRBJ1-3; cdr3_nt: TGTGCCAGCAGCTTAGTCAGTCGGGGTGACGGAAACACCATATATTTT; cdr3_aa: CASSLVSRGDGNTIYF
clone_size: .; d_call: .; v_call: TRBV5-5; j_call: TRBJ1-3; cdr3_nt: TGTGCCAGCAGCAGCCAGGGCTTCTCTGGAAACACCATATATTTT; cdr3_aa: CASSSQGFSGNTIYF
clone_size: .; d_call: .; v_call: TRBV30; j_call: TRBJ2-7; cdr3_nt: TGTGCCTGGACAGGGGTTACCTACGAGCAGTACTTC; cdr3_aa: CAWTGVTYEQYF
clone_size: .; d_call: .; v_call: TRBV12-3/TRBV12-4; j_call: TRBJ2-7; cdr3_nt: TGTGCCAGCAGTCCCGTTACCTACGAGCAGTACTTC; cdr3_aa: CASSPVTYEQYF
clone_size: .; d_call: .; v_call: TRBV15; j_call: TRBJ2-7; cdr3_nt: TGTGCCACCAGCATCAACAAAGGGGGAAACTTGCCCTACGAGCAGTACTTC; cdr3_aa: CATSINKGGNLPYEQYF
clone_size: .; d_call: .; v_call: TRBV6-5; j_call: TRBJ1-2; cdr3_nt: TGTGCCATCTCCCCGGGCGGGACTAACTATGGCTACACCTTC; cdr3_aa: CAISPGGTNYGYTF
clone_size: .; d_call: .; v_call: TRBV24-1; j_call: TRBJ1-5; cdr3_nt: TGTGCCACCAGTGACAACAATCAGCCCCAGCATTTT; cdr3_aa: CATSDNNQPQHF
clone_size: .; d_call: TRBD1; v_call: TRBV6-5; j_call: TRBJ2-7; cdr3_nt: TGTGCCAGCAGCTCAGGACAGGGTGATTACGAGCAGTACTTC; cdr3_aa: CASSSGQGDYEQYF
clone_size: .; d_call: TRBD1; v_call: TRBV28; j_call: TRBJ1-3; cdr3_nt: TGTGCCAGCAGTTTCCAGGGGGTCGTCGGAAACACCATATATTTT; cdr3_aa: CASSFQGVVGNTIYF
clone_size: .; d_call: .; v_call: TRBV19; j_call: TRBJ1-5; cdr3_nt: TGTGCCAGTAGTATGGCATATTATAGCAATCAGCCCCAGCATTTT; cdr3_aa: CASSMAYYSNQPQHF
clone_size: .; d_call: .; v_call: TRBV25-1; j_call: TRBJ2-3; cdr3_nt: TGTGCCAGCATGAACGGGTTTACAGATACGCAGTATTTT; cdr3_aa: CASMNGFTDTQYF
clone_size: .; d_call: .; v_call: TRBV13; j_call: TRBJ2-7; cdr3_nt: TGTGCCAGCAGCTTAGGCCTACGGGGAGACGAGCAGTACTTC; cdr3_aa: CASSLGLRGDEQYF
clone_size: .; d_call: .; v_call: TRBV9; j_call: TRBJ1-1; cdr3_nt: TGTGCCAGCACCTACAGGATGAACACTGAAGCTTTCTTT; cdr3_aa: CASTYRMNTEAFF
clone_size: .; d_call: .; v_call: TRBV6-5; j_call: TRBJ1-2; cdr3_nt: TGTGCCACACAGACCGCGGGCTATGGCTACACCTTC; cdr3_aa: CATQTAGYGYTF
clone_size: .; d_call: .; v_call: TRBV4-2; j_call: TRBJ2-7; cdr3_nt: TGTGCCAGCAGCCAAACGGGTGACTACGAGCAGTACTTC; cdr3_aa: CASSQTGDYEQYF
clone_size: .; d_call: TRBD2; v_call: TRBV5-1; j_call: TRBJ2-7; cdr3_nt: TGCGCCAGCAGCTTACCTAGCGGGAGGTACGAGCAGTACTTC; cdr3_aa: CASSLPSGRYEQYF
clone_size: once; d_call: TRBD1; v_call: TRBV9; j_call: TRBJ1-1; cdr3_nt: TGTGCCAGCAGCGAGGGACAGGGCCAAATCAACACTGAAGCTTTCTTT; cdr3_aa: CASSEGQGQINTEAFF
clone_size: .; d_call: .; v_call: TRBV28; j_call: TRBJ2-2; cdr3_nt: TGTGCCAGCAGTTTTGGGGGGGCAGGGATCACCGGGGAGCTGTTTTTT; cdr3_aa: CASSFGGAGITGELFF
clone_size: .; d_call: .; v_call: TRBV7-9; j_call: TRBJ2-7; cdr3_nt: TGTGCCAGCAGGAATAGTATGTCCGATTCTGACGAGCAGTACTTC; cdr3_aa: CASRNSMSDSDEQYF
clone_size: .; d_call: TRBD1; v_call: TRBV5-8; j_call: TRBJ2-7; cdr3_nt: TGTGCCAGCAGCTTGGAAAGGGGGCGAAGATCCTACGAGCAGTACTTC; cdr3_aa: CASSLERGRRSYEQYF
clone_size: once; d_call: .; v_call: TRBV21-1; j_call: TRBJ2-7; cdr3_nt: TGTGCCAGCGAACTAGCGGGAGGGGCCTACGAGCAGTACTTC; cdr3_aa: CASELAGGAYEQYF
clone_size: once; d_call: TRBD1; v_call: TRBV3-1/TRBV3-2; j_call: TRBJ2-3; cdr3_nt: TGTGCCAGCAGCCAGATCAGGGGGGATACGCAGTATTTT; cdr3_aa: CASSQIRGDTQYF
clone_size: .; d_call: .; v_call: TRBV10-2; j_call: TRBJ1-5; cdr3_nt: TGCGCCAGCAGTGAGATAAGCAATCAGCCCCAGCATTTT; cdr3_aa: CASSEISNQPQHF
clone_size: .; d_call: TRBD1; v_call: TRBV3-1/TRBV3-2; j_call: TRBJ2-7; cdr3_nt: TGTGCCAGCAGCCACCGACAGGGGGTCCGCTACGAGCAGTACTTC; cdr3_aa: CASSHRQGVRYEQYF
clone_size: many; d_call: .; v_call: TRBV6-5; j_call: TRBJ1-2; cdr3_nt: TGTGCCAGCAGTTATAATACAGGGCATGGCTACACCTTC; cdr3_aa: CASSYNTGHGYTF
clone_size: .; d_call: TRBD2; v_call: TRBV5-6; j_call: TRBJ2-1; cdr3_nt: TGTGCCAGCAGCTTGAACGGGAGGTCCTACAATGAGCAGTTCTTC; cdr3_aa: CASSLNGRSYNEQFF
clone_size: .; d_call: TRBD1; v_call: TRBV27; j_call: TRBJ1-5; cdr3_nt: TGTGCCAGCAGTTTAAGGGGGACAGGGGATCAGCCCCAGCATTTT; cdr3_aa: CASSLRGTGDQPQHF